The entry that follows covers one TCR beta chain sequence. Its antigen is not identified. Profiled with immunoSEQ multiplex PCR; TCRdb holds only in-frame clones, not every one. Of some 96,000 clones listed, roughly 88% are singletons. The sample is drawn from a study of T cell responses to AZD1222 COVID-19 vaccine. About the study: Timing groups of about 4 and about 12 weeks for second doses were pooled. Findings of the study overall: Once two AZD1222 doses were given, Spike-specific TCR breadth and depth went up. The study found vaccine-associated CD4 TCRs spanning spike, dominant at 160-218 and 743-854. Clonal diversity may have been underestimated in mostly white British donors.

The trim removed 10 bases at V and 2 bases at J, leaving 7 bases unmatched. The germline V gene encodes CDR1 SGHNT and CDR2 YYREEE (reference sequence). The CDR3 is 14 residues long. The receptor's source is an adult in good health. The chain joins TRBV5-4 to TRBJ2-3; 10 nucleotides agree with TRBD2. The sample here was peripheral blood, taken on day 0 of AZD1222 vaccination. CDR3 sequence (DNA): TGTGCCTGCTCCCTAGCGGGAGACACAGATACGCAGTATTTT. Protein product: CACSLAGDTDTQYF.